Presented here are 26 T cell receptor beta chains from one specimen sequenced in a study of beta chain features in type 1 diabetes. Their specific antigens are unknown. The sequenced template was cDNA made from the entire isolated RNA. Sequencing was performed with immunoSEQ multiplex PCR; in TCRdb, only in-frame clones are kept and a portion is missing. This sample carries some 270,000 clones, approximately 10% of them seen once, and the ten largest clones take around 0.017%. Points from the study as a whole: People with Type 1 diabetes carried modestly yet significantly shorter TCRB CDR3s in all four CD4+ subsets.

Sequencing was performed on naive CD4+ T cells from blood. These receptor sequences come from a young man with type 1 diabetes.

This clone was seen a few times. The rearrangement links TRBV13 to TRBJ2-3; possible D gene TRBD1, 6 bases. Germline-derived CDR1 and CDR2 are PRHDT and FYEKMQ (reference sequence). The CDR3 has 13 residues. The germline V and J ends were trimmed by 4 bases and 7 bases, with 12 bases remaining between them. As DNA, the CDR3 is TGTGCCAGCAGCTCCAGGGGCCTGCATACGCAGTATTTT. Encoded protein: CASSSRGLHTQYF.

CDR3 protein: CASSLQGDTEAFF. CDR3 bases: TGTGCCAGCAGTCTCCAGGGCGACACTGAAGCTTTCTTT. V and J are TRBV25-1 and TRBJ1-1; weak D call: TRBD1 (5 bases). The CDR3 is 13 amino acids. Trimming shortened V by 5 bases and J by 3 bases, and 10 bases separated the two germline ends. CDR1 is MGHDK, CDR2 SYGVNS, per germline.

This clone was observed a few times. This chain joins TRBV4-3 and TRBJ2-5; weak D call: TRBD1 (6 bases). Trimming removed 7 bases at V and 9 bases at J, with 18 bases between. CDR1 LGHNA and CDR2 YSLEER come from the germline V gene. CDR3 length: 13 residues. In DNA, the CDR3 is TGCGCCAGCACCTTCACAGGGATGAGGTCCCAGTACTTC. As protein: CASTFTGMRSQYF.

The V call is TRBV29-1, the J call TRBJ2-5; 9 bases map to TRBD1. The CDR3 runs to 12 residues. Germline loops: CDR1 SQVTM, CDR2 ANQGSEA. V was clipped by 7 bases and J by 3 bases; unmatched bases: 3. The chain's CDR3 is CSGGQGKETQYF. The CDR3 DNA reads TGCAGCGGCGGACAGGGGAAAGAGACCCAGTACTTC. Based on the CDR3 plus reference TRBV29-1 and TRBJ2-5, the full variable domain is SAVISQKPSRDICQRGTSLTIQCQVDSQVTMMFWYRQQPGQSLTLIATANQGSEATYESGFVIDKFPISRPNLTFSTLTVSNMSPEDSSIYLCSGGQGKETQYFGPGTRLLVL.

This clone turned up a few times. V is TRBV18 and J is TRBJ2-7; D gene ambiguous. Trimming took off 8 bases at V and 6 bases at J, with 11 bases between the two ends. Germline V gene sequence: CDR1 KGHSH, CDR2 LQKENI. The CDR3 sequence is 11 residues long. CDR3 residues: CASTNGPEQYF. The DNA of the CDR3 is TGTGCCAGCACCAATGGGCCCGAGCAGTACTTC.

The CDR3 bases are TGTGCCAGCAGGCACGAAGGGGAAACAGATACGCAGTATTTT. Protein product: CASRHEGETDTQYF. V and J are TRBV28 and TRBJ2-3; perhaps TRBD1 as D (5 bases). The CDR3 is 14 residues long. Trimming took 6 bases from V and 3 from J, leaving 13 bases between them. CDR1 MDHEN and CDR2 SYDVKM come from the germline V gene.

Regarding this clone: An end of the junction differs from the germline gene, which may be a read error. V gene TRBV20-1 combines with J gene TRBJ1-4; tentative D call: TRBD1 (5 bases). The germline CDR1 and CDR2 sequences are DFQATT and SNEGSKA (reference sequence). This CDR3 spans 11 amino acids. For the CDR3, the DNA is TGCAGTGCAACAGACAGCTCAAGGCTAGATTTT. Protein product: CSATDSSRLDF.

Concerning this clone itself: Different DNA sequences within this sample yield the same CDR3. The chain joins TRBV28 to TRBJ2-7, with D possibly matching TRBD1 (6 bases). V lost 4 bases to trimming and J lost 1 base, with 8 bases between them. Germline-derived CDR1 and CDR2 are MDHEN and SYDVKM. CDR3 length equals 13 residues. This CDR3 is CASSSGQSYEQYF. CDR3 DNA sequence: TGTGCCAGCAGTTCCGGACAGTCCTACGAGCAGTACTTC.

This clone has just a few counts. The chain carries TRBV6-6 and TRBJ1-6; D gene unclear. From germline, CDR1 is MNHNY and CDR2 SVGAGI (reference sequence). V was pared by 8 bases and J by 3 bases, with 14 bases between. The CDR3 is 15 amino acids. The CDR3 sequence: CASVRDASYNSPLHF. The CDR3 DNA reads as TGTGCCAGCGTGAGGGATGCAAGCTATAATTCACCCCTCCACTTT.

The chain combines TRBV7-3 with TRBJ1-1; D unclear. The CDR3 is 14 amino acids. V dropped 6 bases and J dropped 2 bases, with 13 bases sitting between them. In germline, CDR1 is SGHTA, CDR2 FQGTGA. In DNA, the CDR3 is TGTGCCAGCAGGTTTACTGGACTTAACACTGAAGCTTTCTTT. Its protein product is CASRFTGLNTEAFF. The full variable domain, its missing parts supplied by reference TRBV7-3 and TRBJ1-1, is GAGVSQTPSNKVTEKGKYVELRCDPISGHTALYWYRQSLGQGPEFLIYFQGTGAADDSGLPNDRFFAVRPEGSVSTLKIQRTERGDSAVYLCASRFTGLNTEAFFGQGTRLTVV.

The chain is built from TRBV18 and TRBJ2-7; 11 nucleotides align to TRBD2. With V trimmed by 4 bases and J by 3 bases, 2 bases remained unmatched. The CDR3 runs 14 residues. CDR1 is KGHSH, CDR2 LQKENI, per germline. The CDR3 region is CASSQTSGGYEQYF. The CDR3 coding sequence is TGTGCCAGCTCACAAACTAGCGGGGGCTACGAGCAGTACTTC.

V is TRBV10-3 and J is TRBJ2-7, with D hard to call. CDR1 and CDR2 (germline): ENHRY, SYGVKD. This CDR3 region has 14 residues. Trimming stripped 2 bases from V and 0 bases from J, with 8 bases between. CDR3 nucleotides: TGTGCCATCAGTGAGCAGGTGCCCTCCTACGAGCAGTACTTC. Its protein product is CAISEQVPSYEQYF.

In this sample, this clone turned up a few times. The rearrangement links TRBV6-1 to TRBJ1-5; 10 bases are shared with TRBD1. This CDR3 comprises 15 residues. The J segment lost 2 bases and the V segment lost 5 bases, leaving 3 bases of the junction unmatched. Germline CDR1 and CDR2: MNHNS and SASEGT. The CDR3 here is CASSTGQGGNQPQHF. In nucleotides, the CDR3 is TGTGCCAGCAGTACCGGACAGGGGGGCAATCAGCCCCAGCATTTT.

This clone has more than one count but fewer than ten. The rearrangement uses TRBV6-5 and TRBJ2-7, with 9 bases fitting TRBD1. CDR3 size: 14 residues. V lost 5 bases and J lost 0; bases outside the gene matches: 2. The germline V gene has CDR1 MNHEY and CDR2 SVGAGI. CDR3 amino acids: CASSGTGSSYEQYF. CDR3 coding DNA: TGTGCCAGCAGTGGGACAGGGAGCTCCTACGAGCAGTACTTC.

There are a few counts of this clone. The J gene is TRBJ1-4, the V gene TRBV7-2, with 8 bases matching TRBD1. From germline, CDR1 is SGHTA and CDR2 FQGNSA. The CDR3 totals 14 residues. V shed 5 bases, J shed 7 bases, and the junction held 6 bases outside the gene matches. DNA for the CDR3: TGTGCCAGCAGCCTCGGACAGGGCGGTGAAAAACTGTTTTTT. It is translated as CASSLGQGGEKLFF.

There are a few counts of this clone. J is TRBJ1-6 and V is TRBV19; a possible D gene is TRBD1 (6 bases). The CDR3 length is 15 residues. V was trimmed by 5 bases and J by 7 bases, leaving 15 bases between them. The germline V gene encodes CDR1 LNHDA and CDR2 SQIVND (reference sequence). CDR3 sequence reads: CASSLNRVRNSPLHF. The DNA of the CDR3 is TGTGCCAGTAGTCTAAACAGGGTTCGGAATTCACCCCTCCACTTT.

The chain is built from TRBV28 and TRBJ2-1; D is undetermined. The CDR3 is made up of 12 amino acids. Trimming removed 3 bases from V and 7 bases from J, with 7 bases in between. Germline assignment: CDR1 MDHEN and CDR2 SYDVKM. The CDR3 loop is CASSLIRNEQFF. DNA for the CDR3: TGTGCCAGCAGTTTGATCAGGAATGAGCAGTTCTTC.

The chain joins TRBV2 to TRBJ2-7, with D possibly being TRBD1 (5 bases). CDR1 is SNHLY and CDR2 is FYNNEI in the germline V gene. The length of the CDR3 is 12 residues. Trimming cost V 6 bases and J 5 bases, with 11 bases left between them. The DNA for the CDR3 is TGTGCCAGCAGACTTCAGGGAAACGAGCAGTACTTC. Its translation is CASRLQGNEQYF.

The chain has TRBV7-9 and TRBJ1-2; TRBD1 might be the D (6 bases). V dropped 8 bases and J dropped 8 bases, with 12 bases sitting between them. The CDR3 loop spans 11 amino acids. Germline-derived CDR1 and CDR2 are SEHNR and FQNEAQ (reference sequence). CDR3 sequence: CASGEGVGYTF. CDR3 bases: TGTGCCAGCGGCGAGGGGGTCGGCTACACCTTC.

The chain recombines TRBV13 with TRBJ2-7; TRBD2 matches at 9 bases. V lost 4 bases, J lost 4 bases, and 11 bases stayed unmatched. The germline gives CDR1 PRHDT, CDR2 FYEKMQ (reference sequence). CDR3 length: 16 amino acids. CDR3 residues: CASSSRAGGPRYEQYF. CDR3 DNA: TGTGCCAGCAGCTCGAGAGCGGGGGGACCCCGTTACGAGCAGTACTTC.

This clone was seen more than once but under ten times. The CDR3 DNA is TGTGCCAGTCAGTCCATCCAAGAGACCCAGTACTTC. Protein: CASQSIQETQYF. The chain uses TRBV28 and TRBJ2-5; D remains unclear. CDR3 length: 12 amino acids. V lost 9 bases to trimming and J lost 1 base, with 9 bases between them. Looked up from germline, CDR1 is MDHEN and CDR2 is SYDVKM.

This chain joins TRBV15 and TRBJ2-2; D is unresolved. CDR1 is LNHNV and CDR2 is YYDKDF in the germline V gene (reference sequence). The V end lost 0 bases, the J end lost 6 bases, and 11 bases lay between the germline ends. This CDR3 spans 15 amino acids. The CDR3 bases are TGTGCCACCAGCAGAGATCTGGCAGTTGCCGGGGAGCTGTTTTTT. Translated: CATSRDLAVAGELFF.

The table lists this clone with a few counts. In DNA, the CDR3 is TGTGCCTGGAGTGCCGCAGGGGGGAATGAGCAGTTCTTC. Translated, it gives CAWSAAGGNEQFF. This chain joins TRBV30 and TRBJ2-1; TRBD1 is a possible D gene (7 bases). This CDR3 contains 13 residues. Germline CDR1 reads GTSNPN; CDR2 reads SVGIG (reference sequence). The V and J ends lost 1 base and 7 bases respectively, with 11 bases between them.

This rearrangement joins TRBV18 to TRBJ2-4, with 7 nucleotides matching TRBD2. Per the germline V gene, CDR1 is KGHSH and CDR2 is LQKENI. This CDR3 spans 14 amino acids. V lost 1 base to trimming and J lost 8 bases; unmatched junction nucleotides: 5. CDR3 DNA sequence: TGTGCCAGCTCACCACTTAACCGGGGGGACATTCAGTACTTC. Translating gives CASSPLNRGDIQYF.

V and J are TRBV5-1 and TRBJ2-5; weak D call: TRBD2 (5 bases). Trimming took off 1 base at V and 3 bases at J, with 16 bases between the two ends. CDR1 and CDR2 from the germline V gene are SGHRS and YFSETQ. This CDR3 spans 16 amino acids. CDR3 residues: CASSLFGSSEEETQYF. The CDR3 DNA reads as TGCGCCAGCAGCTTGTTCGGCAGCTCGGAGGAAGAGACCCAGTACTTC.

This clone has only a few counts. Germline and junction disagree at one end, which may indicate a read error. The chain joins TRBV7-9 to TRBJ2-5; D not certain. There are 13 residues in the CDR3. CDR1 SEHNR and CDR2 FQNEAQ come from the germline V gene (reference sequence). CDR3 bases: TGTGCCAGCAGCTTGGATAGCCAAGGGACCCAGTACTTC. As protein: CASSLDSQGTQYF.